This T cell receptor (beta chain) was profiled in a study of blood T cells in healthy people across ages. Study-wide findings and caveats: Estimated diversity that came from one million T cells was considered an underestimate.

Details on this clonotype: Its target is unknown.

With a J-beta primer mix and a sample-barcoded 5' primer, a second PCR ran 7 to 11 cycles. TCRdb fed the 5' RACE reads into MiXCR, producing one record per CDR3 protein. Among around 1,600,000 distinct CDR3 sequences listed, 40% to 45% were seen once. Germline CDR1 MDHEN, CDR2 SYDVKM. The CDR3 runs to 18 residues. The receptor's source is a woman aged 18-29 years in good health. The chain combines TRBV28 with TRBJ2-5; D possibly uses TRBD1 or TRBD2 (5 bases each). Judging by the DNA end, TRBJ2-7 fits better; the J call may be wrong. Sample: blood. CDR3 sequence: CASRIRVPGFSGAYEQYF. In DNA form, the CDR3 reads TGTGCCAGCAGGATCCGGGTCCCAGGGTTTTCCGGGGCATACGAGCAGTACTTC.